These 18 T cell receptor beta chains were sequenced from one sample in a study of T cell changes during pregnancy in multiple sclerosis. TCRdb keeps only in-frame clones here, not all; method: immunoSEQ multiplex PCR. There are about 100,000 clones in the sample; over 80% occur only once, and about 1.9% lies in the top ten. The sequences come from peripheral blood, collected after pregnancy. These receptors were obtained from a female donor with multiple sclerosis, enrolled in a pregnancy study.

This chain connects TRBV11-3 to TRBJ2-7, with 9 bases matching TRBD1. Trimming removed 7 bases from V and 3 bases from J; junction bases left unmatched: 13. The CDR3 totals 16 residues. Germline V gene sequence: CDR1 SGHNT, CDR2 YENEEA. This chain's CDR3 is CASNNNGGTGIYEQYF. DNA for the CDR3: TGTGCCAGCAACAACAATGGGGGGACAGGGATCTACGAGCAGTACTTC.

V is TRBV11-2 and J is TRBJ1-6; 8 bases line up with TRBD1. This CDR3 is 13 amino acids long. The V segment lost 6 bases and the J segment 7 bases; nucleotides outside the gene matches: 2. Germline V CDR1 and CDR2: SGHAT, FQNNGV. CDR3 bases: TGTGCCAGCAGACAGGGGGTCAATTCACCCCTCCACTTT. The encoded protein is CASRQGVNSPLHF.

The chain is built from TRBV7-3 and TRBJ2-3; 9 bases align to TRBD2. The germline CDR1 and CDR2 sequences are SGHTA and FQGTGA. The CDR3 runs 15 residues. Trimming cost V 1 base and J 7 bases; bases outside gene matches: 6. The CDR3 DNA reads TGTGCCAGCAGCTTAATAGCGGGAGATGTGAATACGCAGTATTTT. It codes for CASSLIAGDVNTQYF.

A note on this clone: This sample includes further DNA sequences coding for the same CDR3. The rearrangement joins TRBV7-9 to TRBJ2-7, with D tentatively TRBD1 (6 bases). Per germline, CDR1 SEHNR and CDR2 FQNEAQ (reference sequence). This CDR3 is built from 12 residues. Trimming took 5 bases from V and 3 from J, leaving 8 bases between them. Here the CDR3 DNA reads TGTGCCAGCAGCCTACAGGGCTACGAGCAGTACTTC. It translates to CASSLQGYEQYF.

The V and J genes are TRBV2 and TRBJ2-7, with TRBD2 matching 9 bases. The CDR3 has 14 residues. Losses at the gene ends were 5 bases for V and 3 bases for J; bases not matched to a gene: 5. Germline values: CDR1 SNHLY, CDR2 FYNNEI. The CDR3 sequence is CASSQREAYYEQYF. The CDR3, as DNA: TGTGCCAGCAGTCAGCGGGAGGCTTACTACGAGCAGTACTTC.

This chain uses TRBV7-9 with TRBJ2-7; possibly TRBD2 for D (5 bases). Trimming pared 3 bases from V and 2 bases from J, leaving 11 bases between. Germline CDR1 reads SEHNR; CDR2 reads FQNEAQ (reference sequence). The CDR3 runs 14 residues. DNA of the CDR3: TGTGCCAGCAGCTTGAGGGAAGGGACCTACGAGCAGTACTTC. It encodes CASSLREGTYEQYF. The variable domain in full, completed from reference TRBV7-9 and TRBJ2-7, reads DTGVSQNPRHKITKRGQNVTFRCDPISEHNRLYWYRQTLGQGPEFLTYFQNEAQLEKSRLLSDRFSAERPKGSFSTLEIQRTEQGDSAMYLCASSLREGTYEQYFGPGTRLTVT.

The genes are TRBV10-3 and TRBJ2-6; D unresolved. Germline V gene data show CDR1 as ENHRY and CDR2 as SYGVKD. V was cut by 6 bases and J by 2 bases, with 5 bases left in between. The CDR3 has 13 amino acids. The CDR3 sequence is CAIRTTGANVLTF. For the CDR3, the DNA is TGTGCCATCAGAACTACTGGGGCCAACGTCCTGACTTTC.

This clone was picked up a small number of times. The V and J genes are TRBV6-1 and TRBJ2-3; 10 bases are a match to TRBD2. Germline assignment: CDR1 MNHNS and CDR2 SASEGT. Trimming cost V 8 bases and J 6 bases; bases outside gene matches: 11. The CDR3 extends over 15 amino acids. CDR3 sequence: CASEGLADGGDTQYF. CDR3 nucleotide sequence: TGTGCCAGCGAAGGACTAGCGGATGGGGGGGATACGCAGTATTTT.

This chain links TRBV19 with TRBJ2-1; 7 positions match TRBD2. After removal of 4 bases from V and 8 bases from J, the junction contained 14 bases not matched to a gene. Germline V gives CDR1 LNHDA, CDR2 SQIVND (reference sequence). This CDR3 is built from 16 residues. The CDR3 region is CASSSGAGLARYEQFF. DNA for the CDR3: TGTGCCAGTAGTAGCGGAGCGGGGCTAGCACGATATGAGCAGTTCTTC.

V gene TRBV27 combines with J gene TRBJ1-4; no clear D gene. This CDR3 contains 13 residues. The V end lost 6 bases, the J end lost 9 bases, and 14 bases lay between the germline ends. Germline V gives CDR1 MNHEY, CDR2 SMNVEV (reference sequence). The CDR3 DNA is TGTGCCAGCAGCCCCCTTCAGATTAAAAAACTGTTTTTT. Its protein product is CASSPLQIKKLFF.

V gene TRBV5-6 combines with J gene TRBJ2-1, with no clear D. V dropped 2 bases and J dropped 0 bases, with 9 bases sitting between them. Germline V lookup: CDR1 SGHDT, CDR2 YYEEEE. The CDR3 loop spans 15 amino acids. The CDR3 protein is CASSLGGSSYNEQFF. CDR3 DNA sequence: TGTGCCAGCAGCTTAGGCGGCAGCTCCTACAATGAGCAGTTCTTC. Supplemented by reference TRBV5-6 and TRBJ2-1, the full variable domain reads DAGVTQSPTHLIKTRGQQVTLRCSPKSGHDTVSWYQQALGQGPQFIFQYYEEEERQRGNFPDRFSGHQFPNYSSELNVNALLLGDSALYLCASSLGGSSYNEQFFGPGTRLTVL.

V gene TRBV6-6 combines with J gene TRBJ1-5, with a weak D call TRBD1 (6 bases). The V and J ends lost 6 bases and 0 bases respectively, with 15 bases between them. The CDR3 contains 16 residues. CDR1 and CDR2 (germline): MNHNY, SVGAGI (reference sequence). DNA of the CDR3: TGTGCCAGCAGAGACTGGACAGACTATAGCAATCAGCCCCAGCATTTT. This encodes CASRDWTDYSNQPQHF.

The chain links TRBV6-5 to TRBJ2-1, with 7 nucleotides matching TRBD2. This CDR3 is 15 amino acids long. Germline V CDR1 and CDR2: MNHEY, SVGAGI. V lost 2 bases to trimming and J lost 5 bases; unmatched junction nucleotides: 6. The CDR3 region is CASSYENGGDNEQFF. Here the CDR3 DNA reads TGTGCCAGCAGTTACGAGAATGGGGGGGACAATGAGCAGTTCTTC.

This chain uses TRBV28 with TRBJ1-2, with 7 bases identical to TRBD1. Per the germline V gene, CDR1 is MDHEN and CDR2 is SYDVKM. The V and J ends lost 6 bases and 4 bases, in that order; junction bases with no gene match: 5. The CDR3 spans 13 residues. CDR3 sequence (DNA): TGTGCCAGCAGGGAGACAGGGCTCTATGGCTACACCTTC. It translates to CASRETGLYGYTF.

The chain links TRBV7-2 to TRBJ1-1; D is unresolved. The CDR3 length is 15 residues. V was shortened by 2 bases and J by 4 bases, with 14 bases between the two germline ends. Per germline, CDR1 SGHTA and CDR2 FQGNSA. The CDR3 sequence: CASSLNPRLGTEAFF. DNA for the CDR3: TGTGCCAGCAGCTTAAACCCCCGCCTAGGCACTGAAGCTTTCTTT.

This chain uses TRBV6-6 with TRBJ1-6, with 8 bases lining up with TRBD1. The germline V gene encodes CDR1 MNHNY and CDR2 SVGAGI (reference sequence). Trimming removed 8 bases from V and 7 bases from J; junction bases left unmatched: 7. The CDR3 loop spans 14 amino acids. The CDR3 here is CASGLGQGNSPLHF. CDR3 coding DNA: TGTGCCAGCGGTCTCGGACAGGGCAATTCACCCCTCCACTTT.

The V and J genes are TRBV5-4 and TRBJ2-7; 10 bases are a match to TRBD1. The germline CDR1 and CDR2 sequences are SGHNT and YYREEE (reference sequence). The CDR3 is 15 residues long. V was pared by 3 bases and J by 3 bases, with 6 bases of the junction left unmatched. CDR3 DNA sequence: TGTGCCAGCAGCTCCCCGGGACAGGGGAACTACGAGCAGTACTTC. This codes for CASSSPGQGNYEQYF. The full variable domain, rest sourced from reference TRBV5-4 and TRBJ2-7, is ETGVTQSPTHLIKTRGQQVTLRCSSQSGHNTVSWYQQALGQGPQFIFQYYREEENGRGNFPPRFSGLQFPNYSSELNVNALELDDSALYLCASSSPGQGNYEQYFGPGTRLTVT.

DNA of the CDR3: TGTGCCAGCAGTTTTACAGGGGGTCACGAGCAGTACTTC. Protein sequence: CASSFTGGHEQYF. V and J are TRBV7-9 and TRBJ2-7, with 8 positions matching TRBD1. There are 13 residues in the CDR3. Germline CDR1 reads SEHNR; CDR2 reads FQNEAQ (reference sequence). J lost 5 bases, V lost 6 bases, and 6 bases had no gene match.